These 32 T cell receptor beta chains share one sample of origin, sequenced in a study of human T cells and chemical hapten exposure. The time point denotes: pre-sensitization, week 0. Treatment reported: therapeutic diphenylcyclopropenone sensitization with weekly scalp DPC. MiXCR was run by TCRdb on the RACE reads, yielding one entry per CDR3 protein. The sample lists roughly 40,000 distinct CDR3 sequences; roughly 12% were seen once. The specimen comprised whole blood, sampled in connection with sensitization to the hapten diphenylcyclopropenone (DPC). These receptor sequences come from a woman aged 25 to 39 with alopecia areata. Some clones in this sample may be carry-over from other donors' samples.

This rearrangement joins TRBV3-1 to TRBJ1-5, with D hard to call. The CDR3 runs to 19 residues. V shed 0 bases and J shed 2 bases, with 20 bases lying between them. CDR1 LGHDT and CDR2 YNNKEL come from the germline V gene (reference sequence). The CDR3 nucleotides are TGTGCCAGCAGCCAAGAGGACCCCCGATCAAAGGGCGGCAATCAGCCCCAGCATTTT. Its protein product is CASSQEDPRSKGGNQPQHF.

This chain uses TRBV11-2 with TRBJ2-1; TRBD1 might be the D (5 bases). The CDR3 spans 15 residues. Germline V gene data show CDR1 as SGHAT and CDR2 as FQNNGV. The V end was cut by 2 bases, the J end by 3 bases, with 11 bases between. Written as DNA, the CDR3 is TGTGCCAGCAGCTTATCGACAGCCAGCTACAATGAGCAGTTCTTC. This sequence encodes CASSLSTASYNEQFF.

The chain recombines TRBV29-1 with TRBJ2-1; 12 bases map to TRBD2. Unmatched junction bases numbered 3, after V lost 5 bases and J lost 1 base. The CDR3 covers 15 residues. In germline, CDR1 is SQVTM, CDR2 ANQGSEA. As DNA, the CDR3 is TGCAGCGTTTACGGACTAGCGGGATCCTACAATGAGCAGTTCTTC. Encoded protein: CSVYGLAGSYNEQFF.

At least ten counts were recorded for this clonotype. V and J are TRBV11-1 and TRBJ2-4; D is possibly TRBD2 (5 bases). The CDR3 has 15 amino acids. Per germline, CDR1 SGHAT and CDR2 FQDESV (reference sequence). Trimming took off 8 bases at V and 0 bases at J, with 14 bases between the two ends. The CDR3 sequence is CASSFVGEAKNIQYF. In DNA form, the CDR3 reads TGTGCCAGCTCGTTCGTGGGAGAAGCCAAAAACATTCAGTACTTC.

The chain links TRBV7-2 to TRBJ1-6; D gene uncertain. The V gene lost 3 bases and the J gene lost 11 bases, with 14 bases spanning the gap. The germline V gene encodes CDR1 SGHTA and CDR2 FQGNSA. The CDR3 is made up of 14 amino acids. The CDR3 nucleotides are TGTGCCAGCAGCTTGTCCACCTGGGGTACACCCCTCCACTTT. Amino acids: CASSLSTWGTPLHF. Based on the CDR3 plus reference TRBV7-2 and TRBJ1-6, the full variable domain is GAGVSQSPSNKVTEKGKDVELRCDPISGHTALYWYRQSLGQGLEFLIYFQGNSAPDKSGLPSDRFSAERTGGSVSTLTIQRTQQEDSAVYLCASSLSTWGTPLHFGNGTRLTVT.

This clonotype came up a few times. CDR3 sequence (DNA): TGCAGCGGGGGGTTAGGCGCCGGGGAGCTGTTTTTT. Amino acid sequence: CSGGLGAGELFF. The gene calls are TRBV29-1 and TRBJ2-2; D is tentatively TRBD1 or TRBD2 (5 bases each). This CDR3 is built from 12 residues. Deletions cut 7 bases from V and 6 bases from J, with 12 bases between. Looked up from germline, CDR1 is SQVTM and CDR2 is ANQGSEA.

In its sample, this clonotype was seen many times. The chain combines TRBV4-3 with TRBJ1-5; no firm D call. The CDR3 is made up of 15 amino acids. Trimming removed 0 bases at V and 0 bases at J, with 6 bases between. The germline CDR1 and CDR2 sequences are LGHNA and YSLEER. CDR3 protein: CASSQEQYSNQPQHF. Written as DNA, the CDR3 is TGCGCCAGCAGCCAAGAACAGTATAGCAATCAGCCCCAGCATTTT.

This clonotype was recorded a few times. This chain uses TRBV20-1 with TRBJ2-7, with no clear D. The CDR3 has 11 amino acids. Per the germline V gene, CDR1 is DFQATT and CDR2 is SNEGSKA (reference sequence). V was cut by 1 base and J by 4 bases, with 5 bases left in between. CDR3 sequence reads: CSARVLYEQYF. The CDR3 DNA reads as TGCAGTGCTAGAGTCCTTTACGAGCAGTACTTC.

This clonotype was found a few times. The chain couples TRBV11-2 to TRBJ2-1, with TRBD2 identical over 14 bases. Germline CDR1 and CDR2: SGHAT and FQNNGV. The CDR3 totals 13 residues. After removal of 6 bases from V and 16 bases from J, the junction contained 8 bases not matched to a gene. CDR3 loop: CASRGLAGERRFF. As DNA, the CDR3 is TGTGCCAGCAGGGGACTAGCGGGAGAACGCCGCTTCTTC.

This clonotype was seen only a few times. The chain combines TRBV29-1 with TRBJ2-3; D is perhaps TRBD2 (6 bases). Germline CDR1 is SQVTM and CDR2 is ANQGSEA. V lost 5 bases, J lost 4 bases, and 13 bases lay in between. CDR3 length: 13 residues. CDR3 sequence reads: CSVPGLYPDTQYF. For the CDR3, the DNA is TGCAGCGTTCCGGGACTTTACCCAGATACGCAGTATTTT.

This clonotype came up many times. The chain uses TRBV4-3 and TRBJ2-1, with 8 bases lining up with TRBD2. Germline CDR1 reads LGHNA; CDR2 reads YSLEER. The CDR3 contains 15 residues. Trimming took 4 bases from V and 2 from J; bases not matched to a gene: 4. CDR3 DNA sequence: TGCGCCAGCAGCCTAACTAGCGGTCCCTACAATGAGCAGTTCTTC. Its translation is CASSLTSGPYNEQFF.

This clonotype was detected many times. The chain links TRBV6-2 or TRBV6-3 to TRBJ2-1; 9 bases map to TRBD2. Per the germline V gene, CDR1 is MNHEY and CDR2 is SVGEGT. The trim removed 6 bases at V and 0 bases at J, leaving 9 bases unmatched. This CDR3 has 17 residues. The CDR3 region has the DNA TGTGCCAGCAGCTTCCGGACTAGCGCGAGCTCCTACAATGAGCAGTTCTTC. This codes for CASSFRTSASSYNEQFF.

A remark on this clonotype: A much larger clone lies a single base off, so this may be a read error. V usage is TRBV11-1 and J usage is TRBJ2-7; D could derive from TRBD1 or TRBD2 (5 bases each). The CDR3 sequence is 14 residues long. Germline V gene data show CDR1 as SGHAT and CDR2 as FQDESV (reference sequence). CDR3 nucleotide sequence: TGTGCCAGCAGCCCCGGGGACGATACCTACGAGCTGTACTTC. This codes for CASSPGDDTYELYF.

This clonotype was recorded a few times. The V call is TRBV6-2 or TRBV6-3, the J call TRBJ1-3, with D unclear. Trimming removed 8 bases at V and 2 bases at J, with 13 bases between. This CDR3 comprises 14 residues. The germline gives CDR1 MNHEY, CDR2 SVGEGT. In DNA form, the CDR3 reads TGTGCCAGCTATGACCGGGATCCTGGAAACACCATATATTTT. Translation gives CASYDRDPGNTIYF.

Only a few counts were recorded for this clonotype. V gene TRBV18 combines with J gene TRBJ1-1; D remains ambiguous. This CDR3 is 13 amino acids long. Germline CDR1 and CDR2: KGHSH and LQKENI. V was cut by 2 bases and J by 1 base, with 5 bases left in between. The CDR3 region has the DNA TGTGCCAGCTCACCAATGCCGAACACTGAAGCTTTCTTT. This sequence encodes CASSPMPNTEAFF.

This clonotype is termed medium-sized. The chain joins TRBV29-1 to TRBJ2-7; 10 bases are shared with TRBD1. The CDR3 covers 14 residues. The germline V gene has CDR1 SQVTM and CDR2 ANQGSEA. The J segment lost 5 bases and the V segment lost 5 bases, leaving 9 bases of the junction unmatched. This chain's CDR3 is CSVRETGGRDEQYF. DNA of the CDR3: TGCAGCGTTAGAGAGACAGGGGGCAGGGACGAGCAGTACTTC.

The CDR3 nucleotides are TGTGCCAGCTCACCAATTGCGGGACCAAGCACAGATACGCAGTATTTT. Its protein is CASSPIAGPSTDTQYF. The chain combines TRBV18 with TRBJ2-3; weak D call: TRBD2 (6 bases). Germline V lookup: CDR1 KGHSH, CDR2 LQKENI. The CDR3 runs to 16 residues. Trimming removed 2 bases at V and 0 bases at J, with 12 bases between.

This clonotype was seen at least ten times. The rearrangement joins TRBV11-3 to TRBJ2-1; TRBD2 might be the D (5 bases). Germline CDR1 and CDR2: SGHNT and YENEEA. The CDR3 is 11 residues long. V was shortened by 8 bases and J by 5 bases, with 7 bases between the two germline ends. CDR3 sequence reads: CASGLNNEQFF. CDR3 DNA: TGTGCCAGCGGACTGAACAATGAGCAGTTCTTC.

This clonotype was picked up a small number of times. V gene TRBV4-2 combines with J gene TRBJ2-6, with TRBD2 matching over 10 bases. V was pared by 1 base and J by 0 bases, with 3 bases of the junction left unmatched. The CDR3 contains 18 residues. Germline CDR1 reads LGHNA; CDR2 reads YNFKEQ. The CDR3 bases are TGTGCCAGCAGCCAAGTGGTAGCGGGGGGCTCTGGGGCCAACGTCCTGACTTTC. Its protein is CASSQVVAGGSGANVLTF.

This chain uses TRBV11-2 with TRBJ2-7; D is ambiguous. Germline V gene lookup returns CDR1 SGHAT and CDR2 FQNNGV. Trimming left V 5 bases short and J 0 bases short, with 8 bases between. This CDR3 comprises 13 residues. CDR3 in amino acids: CASSRGPSYEQYF. The CDR3, as DNA: TGTGCCAGCAGCCGCGGTCCCTCCTACGAGCAGTACTTC.

V usage is TRBV2 and J usage is TRBJ2-1; the D is unclear. CDR3 size: 14 residues. V lost 11 bases and J lost 8, with 22 bases in between. CDR1 and CDR2 from the germline V gene are SNHLY and FYNNEI. The chain's CDR3 is CASGSGSVLDEQFF. In nucleotides, the CDR3 is TGTGCCTCTGGGTCGGGCAGTGTATTGGATGAGCAGTTCTTC.

The chain links TRBV29-1 to TRBJ2-5; D unclear. Trimming shortened V by 3 bases and J by 0 bases, and 8 bases separated the two germline ends. From germline, CDR1 is SQVTM and CDR2 ANQGSEA. CDR3 length: 13 residues. DNA of the CDR3: TGCAGCGTTGACAGGACGAACCAAGAGACCCAGTACTTC. Translation gives CSVDRTNQETQYF.

The chain links TRBV12-3 or TRBV12-4 to TRBJ1-5; D is unresolved. This CDR3 comprises 13 residues. The V and J ends lost 5 bases and 2 bases respectively, with 7 bases between them. CDR3 nucleotides: TGTGCCAGCAGTACCGCCGGCAATCAGCCCCAGCATTTT. It yields the protein CASSTAGNQPQHF.

This clonotype has a handful of counts. The chain carries TRBV5-1 and TRBJ2-3; D is ambiguous. The germline V gene has CDR1 SGHRS and CDR2 YFSETQ. The CDR3 loop spans 16 amino acids. Trimming pared 0 bases from V and 0 bases from J, leaving 11 bases between. The CDR3 nucleotides are TGCGCCAGCAGCTTGGCCATAGGAGCTAGCACAGATACGCAGTATTTT. Amino acids: CASSLAIGASTDTQYF.

The rearrangement links TRBV2 to TRBJ2-1, with 7 bases fitting TRBD2. Trimming cost V 7 bases and J 4 bases; bases outside gene matches: 4. CDR1 and CDR2 from the germline V gene are SNHLY and FYNNEI. This CDR3 region has 13 residues. For the CDR3, the DNA is TGTGCCAGCAAAACTAGCGAGTACAATGAGCAGTTCTTC. Translation gives CASKTSEYNEQFF.

This clonotype occurred a few times. The V gene is TRBV5-6, the J gene TRBJ1-1, with D unresolved. Trimming took 4 bases from V and 1 from J, leaving 11 bases between them. The CDR3 consists of 14 residues. The germline V gene has CDR1 SGHDT and CDR2 YYEEEE. Here the CDR3 reads CASSHRFRNTEAFF. In nucleotides, the CDR3 is TGTGCCAGCAGCCACAGATTCAGGAACACTGAAGCTTTCTTT.

In its sample, this clonotype was seen many times. CDR3 nucleotides: TGCGCCAGCAGCCAAGATCGGAAGCGCCCCAGCTCCTACGAGCAGTACTTC. Protein: CASSQDRKRPSSYEQYF. The V call is TRBV4-1, the J call TRBJ2-7; no clear D. The CDR3 is 17 residues long. Trimming cost V 0 bases and J 0 bases, with 15 bases left between them. From germline, CDR1 is MGHRA and CDR2 YSYEKL.

The chain carries TRBV14 and TRBJ1-1, with 8 nucleotides matching TRBD1. CDR3 size: 13 residues. Germline trimming cut 6 bases from V and 5 bases from J; bases unmatched to any gene: 5. CDR1 is SGHDN, CDR2 FVKESK, per germline. In DNA, the CDR3 is TGTGCCAGCAGACAGGGGGTTTGGACTGAAGCTTTCTTT. Translating it yields CASRQGVWTEAFF.

The chain combines TRBV27 with TRBJ2-2; D gene ambiguous. The ends were cut back, 2 bases at V and 7 bases at J, with 11 bases in the middle. The length of the CDR3 is 14 residues. CDR1 is MNHEY and CDR2 is SMNVEV in the germline V gene (reference sequence). The DNA of the CDR3 is TGTGCCAGCAGTTTAACCTGGGGTAGCGGGGAGCTGTTTTTT. Its translation: CASSLTWGSGELFF.

V gene TRBV7-9 combines with J gene TRBJ1-1; possibly TRBD1 for D (5 bases). From germline, CDR1 is SEHNR and CDR2 FQNEAQ (reference sequence). The CDR3 is 18 residues long. The germline V and J ends were trimmed by 4 bases and 0 bases, with 21 bases remaining between them. CDR3 DNA sequence: TGTGCCAGCAGCTCCCTGGAGCCAAGGGGCCATATGAACACTGAAGCTTTCTTT. Translation gives CASSSLEPRGHMNTEAFF. The complete variable domain, with remaining parts taken from reference TRBV7-9 and TRBJ1-1, reads DTGVSQNPRHKITKRGQNVTFRCDPISEHNRLYWYRQTLGQGPEFLTYFQNEAQLEKSRLLSDRFSAERPKGSFSTLEIQRTEQGDSAMYLCASSSLEPRGHMNTEAFFGQGTRLTVV.

Only one count was recorded for this clonotype. CDR3 DNA sequence: TGTGCCAGCAGCAACACTCAGGGGGGGGAGACCCAGTACTTC. Residues: CASSNTQGGETQYF. The chain employs TRBV6-6 and TRBJ2-5; perhaps D is TRBD1 or TRBD2 (7 bases each). The germline gives CDR1 MNHNY, CDR2 SVGAGI (reference sequence). This CDR3 is 14 amino acids long. V lost 6 bases to trimming and J lost 5 bases, with 16 bases between them.

This clonotype has more than one count but fewer than ten. The chain employs TRBV5-1 and TRBJ2-3; D uncertain. The CDR3 spans 13 residues. The V gene's germline CDR1 is SGHRS and CDR2 YFSETQ. With 2 bases removed from V and 5 bases from J, the gap between germline ends came to 9 bases. CDR3 coding DNA: TGCGCCAGCAGCTTCCTCATCCAAGATACGCAGTATTTT. It is translated as CASSFLIQDTQYF.